This TCR beta chain is from a study of cytomegalovirus exposure and HLA in healthy donors. Study overall: In terms of ancestry, the Caucasian-associated cluster contained about 80% of the roughly 400 genotyped donors. Study findings and constraints: Reportedly, a later analysis found an Asian-associated ancestry cluster had fewer N-insertions than the approximately 700-donor mean.

Per germline, CDR1 SGDLS and CDR2 YYNGEE. Trimming took 0 bases from V and 2 from J; bases not matched to a gene: 6. This CDR3 comprises 16 residues. A word on this clone: Its specificity is not known.

In the PCR, 60 Vbeta and 13 Jbeta primers were used. Data came from immunoSEQ multiplex PCR; TCRdb stores just in-frame clones and leaves some out. The sample carries 150,000 to 200,000 clones, roughly three quarters recorded once. The receptor was derived from a man between 18 and 35 years old in good health and CMV-seropositive. The sample consisted of PBMCs. The chain has TRBV9 and TRBJ2-3; 7 nucleotides line up with TRBD2. The CDR3 DNA is TGTGCCAGCAGCGTAGAACAGCGGGGCGTCACAGATACGCAGTATTTT. Protein sequence: CASSVEQRGVTDTQYF.